This TCR beta chain derives from a study of T cells in Graves' hyperthyroidism and ophthalmopathy. PBMCs were sourced from approximately 10 ml fresh peripheral blood. With regard to this clonotype: Germline and junction disagree at one end, which may indicate a read error.

Germline values: CDR1 SEHNR, CDR2 FQNEAQ (reference sequence). This CDR3 comprises 15 residues. Amplification yielded TCR beta CDR3 regions, with RNA transcripts as the source. Initially, a first-round RT-PCR of the TCR CDR3 employed the HTBI primer set. TCRdb redid the calling of the multiplex PCR reads with MiXCR, one entry per CDR3 protein. The data contain around 700,000 distinct CDR3 sequences, around 19% of them seen just once; the ten biggest clones take up around 15%. The chain uses TRBV7-9 and TRBJ2-6; D gene unclear. Sequenced sample: blood. The receptor comes from a woman between 50 and 59 years old with Graves' hyperthyroidism that later progressed to Graves' ophthalmopathy. The CDR3 region has the DNA TGTGCCAGCAGCCCATACCTGGATGGGCCCAACGTCCTGACTTTC. This translates into CASSPYLDGPNVLTF.